This T cell receptor (beta chain) originates from a study of cytomegalovirus exposure and HLA in healthy donors. Study outcomes and limitations: Among TCR beta chains of equal frequency, HLA-associated ones were more clonally expanded in a later analysis.

Each donor was nominally healthy when sampled (though unrecorded immune exposures were likely). This PCR relied on a set of 60 Vbeta primers and 13 Jbeta primers. Sequencing was performed with immunoSEQ multiplex PCR; in TCRdb, only in-frame clones are kept and a portion is missing. The profile shows approximately 170,000 clones, 85% of them singletons. This clone has only one observation. Its antigen is currently unknown. Germline V gives CDR1 LNHDA, CDR2 SQIVND (reference sequence). The CDR3 sequence is 15 residues long. V gave up 6 bases and J gave up 0 bases, with 14 bases separating them. The sample was PBMCs. The genes are TRBV19 and TRBJ1-1; tentative D call: TRBD1 (6 bases). The source of this sequence is a boy aged 2-9 years in good health and CMV-seronegative. In nucleotides, the CDR3 is TGTGCCAGTAGCGCGGACAGACTAATGAACACTGAAGCTTTCTTT. Translating gives CASSADRLMNTEAFF.